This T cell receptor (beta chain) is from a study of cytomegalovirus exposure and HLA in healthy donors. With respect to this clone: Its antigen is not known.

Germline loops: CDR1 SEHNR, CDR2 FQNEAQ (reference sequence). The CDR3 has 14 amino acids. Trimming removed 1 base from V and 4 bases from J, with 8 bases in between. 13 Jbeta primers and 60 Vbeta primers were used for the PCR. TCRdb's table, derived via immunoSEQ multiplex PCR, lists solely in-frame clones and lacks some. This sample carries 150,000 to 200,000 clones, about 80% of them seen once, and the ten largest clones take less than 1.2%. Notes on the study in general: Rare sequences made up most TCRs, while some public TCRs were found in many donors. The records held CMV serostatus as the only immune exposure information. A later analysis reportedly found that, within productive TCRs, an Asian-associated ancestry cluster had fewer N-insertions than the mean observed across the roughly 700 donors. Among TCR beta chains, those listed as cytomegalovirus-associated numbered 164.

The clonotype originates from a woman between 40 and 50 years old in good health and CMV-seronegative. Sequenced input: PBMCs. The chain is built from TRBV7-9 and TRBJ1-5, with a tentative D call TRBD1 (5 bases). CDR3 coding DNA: TGTGCCAGCAGCTTAGAGACAGAAAATCAGCCCCAGCATTTT. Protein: CASSLETENQPQHF. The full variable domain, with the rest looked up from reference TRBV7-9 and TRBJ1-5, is DTGVSQNPRHKITKRGQNVTFRCDPISEHNRLYWYRQTLGQGPEFLTYFQNEAQLEKSRLLSDRFSAERPKGSFSTLEIQRTEQGDSAMYLCASSLETENQPQHFGDGTRLSIL.